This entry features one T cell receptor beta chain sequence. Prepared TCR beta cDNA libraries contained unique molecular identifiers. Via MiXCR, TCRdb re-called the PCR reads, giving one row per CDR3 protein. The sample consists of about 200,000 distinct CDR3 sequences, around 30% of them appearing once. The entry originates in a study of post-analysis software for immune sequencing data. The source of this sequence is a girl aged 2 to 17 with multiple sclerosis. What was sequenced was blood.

The CDR3, as DNA: TGTGCCTGGGCCCCCGCGAGGTATGAGCAGTTCTTC. It specifies CAWAPARYEQFF. J is TRBJ2-1 and V is TRBV30; D gene unclear. Trimming cost V 5 bases and J 8 bases, with 13 bases left between them. CDR3 length: 12 amino acids. Germline CDR1 reads GTSNPN; CDR2 reads SVGIG (reference sequence).